The clone carrying this TCR beta chain was observed many times. As yet, its antigen is unknown. TCRdb ran MiXCR on the 5' RACE reads and lists one entry per CDR3 protein. The sample has about 340,000 distinct CDR3 sequences, 12% seen once; the top ten hold about 3%. The sample belongs to a study of T cells after yellow fever vaccination. Turning to the study itself: Some fractions had low cell numbers, and these were prepared with SMART-Seq v4 Ultra Low Input.

The V end was cut by 1 base, the J end by 5 bases, with 12 bases between. In germline, CDR1 is SEHNR, CDR2 FQNEAQ (reference sequence). The CDR3 length is 15 residues. Overall study findings and caveats: Some clonotypes were seen in both the CD4 and the CD8 compartments. These made up a small share and likely arose from convergent recombination. Most clones from primary vaccination were detected again post-booster (approximately 96% CD4, about 88% CD8). Repertoires sorted by FACS could include abundant clonotypes that are contaminants from the bulk population.

V is TRBV7-9 and J is TRBJ2-1; D not certain. This specimen was CD4+ T cells sorted from PBMCs, taken 15 days after the yellow fever booster vaccination. The receptor was isolated from a man younger than 30 who received the YFV17D yellow fever vaccine. CDR3 region: CASSLEGAGNNEQFF. CDR3 DNA: TGTGCCAGCAGCTTAGAAGGTGCTGGGAACAATGAGCAGTTCTTC.